The 21 T cell receptor beta chains listed next were all sequenced from one sample in a study of blood T cell repertoires in COVID-19. Measured with immunoSEQ multiplex PCR; TCRdb has only the in-frame clones, and not every one. The sample holds 60,000 to 85,000 clones, 80% seen once. The specimen sequenced was peripheral blood. The receptors originated from an older man who had recovered from COVID-19.

The V gene is TRBV29-1, the J gene TRBJ2-5; the match to TRBD2 covers 8 bases. V shed 1 base, J shed 1 base, and the junction held 5 bases outside the gene matches. This CDR3 spans 15 amino acids. CDR1 is SQVTM and CDR2 is ANQGSEA in the germline V gene. CDR3 sequence reads: CSVEVTRGAQETQYF. The CDR3 region has the DNA TGCAGCGTTGAAGTGACGCGGGGGGCCCAAGAGACCCAGTACTTC.

This clone showed up just a few times. The chain joins TRBV7-2 to TRBJ2-3; 7 bases fit TRBD2. Germline V gene data show CDR1 as SGHTA and CDR2 as FQGNSA. This CDR3 has 16 amino acids. V shed 4 bases and J 3 bases; nucleotides not matched to a gene: 10. The CDR3 here is CASSWVAGGGTDTQYF. The CDR3 DNA reads as TGTGCCAGCAGCTGGGTAGCTGGGGGAGGGACAGATACGCAGTATTTT.

The rearrangement joins TRBV4-1 to TRBJ1-2, with 9 bases fitting TRBD1. Germline V gives CDR1 MGHRA, CDR2 YSYEKL. The CDR3 contains 16 residues. V was pared by 0 bases and J by 4 bases, with 6 bases of the junction left unmatched. CDR3 protein: CASSQDPGTGRYGYTF. The CDR3 coding sequence is TGCGCCAGCAGCCAAGATCCCGGGACAGGGCGCTATGGCTACACCTTC.

The chain joins TRBV28 to TRBJ1-2; D ambiguous. The CDR3 covers 15 residues. The germline V and J ends were trimmed by 8 bases and 3 bases, with 19 bases remaining between them. Per the germline V gene, CDR1 is MDHEN and CDR2 is SYDVKM. The CDR3 DNA is TGTGCCAGCCAGAGGGCCGGCCGAATATACTATGGCTACACCTTC. Translation gives CASQRAGRIYYGYTF.

The sample holds one count of this clone. This rearrangement joins TRBV5-6 to TRBJ2-6; unclear D gene. Germline values: CDR1 SGHDT, CDR2 YYEEEE. CDR3 length equals 16 residues. Trimming cost V 4 bases and J 0 bases, with 11 bases left between them. CDR3 sequence: CASSHRPTSGANVLTF. The CDR3 DNA reads TGTGCCAGCAGCCACAGACCTACCTCTGGGGCCAACGTCCTGACTTTC.

The J gene is TRBJ1-2, the V gene TRBV3-1 (or the pseudogene TRBV3-2), with D tentatively TRBD1 (5 bases). The germline gives CDR1 LGHDT, CDR2 YNNKEL (reference sequence). This CDR3 contains 16 residues. V shed 2 bases and J shed 5 bases, with 18 bases lying between them. The CDR3 bases are TGTGCCAGCAGCCAACAAAGCCCGGGACTGGGATATGGCTACACCTTC. It encodes CASSQQSPGLGYGYTF.

There are a few counts of this clone. The V call is TRBV3-1 (or the pseudogene TRBV3-2), the J call TRBJ2-3; TRBD2 might be the D (5 bases). Germline CDR1 LGHDT, CDR2 YNNKEL (reference sequence). Trimming removed 1 base at V and 6 bases at J, with 8 bases between. CDR3 length: 13 residues. The CDR3 nucleotides read TGTGCCAGCAGCCAAGGAGGACTGGATACGCAGTATTTT. This codes for CASSQGGLDTQYF.

Only a few counts were recorded for this clone. The chain has TRBV7-3 and TRBJ2-5; possible D gene TRBD2, 6 bases. This CDR3 is 16 amino acids long. Germline-derived CDR1 and CDR2 are SGHTA and FQGTGA. V gave up 5 bases and J gave up 2 bases, with 18 bases separating them. The CDR3 loop reads CASSLTVADRQETQYF. The CDR3 DNA reads TGTGCCAGCAGCCTGACCGTAGCGGACCGACAAGAGACCCAGTACTTC.

The chain has TRBV2 and TRBJ2-7; 13 bases match TRBD2. The CDR3 spans 14 residues. The V and J ends lost 6 bases and 6 bases, in that order; junction bases with no gene match: 5. Germline CDR1 is SNHLY and CDR2 is FYNNEI. CDR3: CASRGLAGTGEQYF. The CDR3, as DNA: TGTGCCAGCAGGGGACTAGCGGGAACGGGCGAGCAGTACTTC.

The rearrangement joins TRBV5-1 to TRBJ2-3; 8 bases agree with TRBD1. Germline CDR1 is SGHRS and CDR2 is YFSETQ. The CDR3 loop spans 14 amino acids. V shed 7 bases, J shed 7 bases, and the junction held 11 bases outside the gene matches. In DNA form, the CDR3 reads TGCGCCAGCGGGCCGGGACAGGCCCTCTATACGCAGTATTTT. It is translated as CASGPGQALYTQYF.

This chain connects TRBV5-1 to TRBJ1-4; the D is unclear. Deletions cut 0 bases from V and 0 bases from J, with 15 bases between. The CDR3 totals 18 residues. CDR1 SGHRS and CDR2 YFSETQ come from the germline V gene. CDR3 DNA: TGCGCCAGCAGCTTGGGGGCAGCGGTTATTGCAACTAATGAAAAACTGTTTTTT. Its protein is CASSLGAAVIATNEKLFF.

This clone was detected a few times. This chain links TRBV5-4 with TRBJ2-3; 8 nucleotides line up with TRBD1. The J segment lost 0 bases and the V segment lost 6 bases, leaving 3 bases of the junction unmatched. The CDR3 is 14 residues long. Germline CDR1 and CDR2: SGHNT and YYREEE (reference sequence). DNA of the CDR3: TGTGCCAGCACCAACAGGGGGAGCACAGATACGCAGTATTTT. Its translation: CASTNRGSTDTQYF.

The chain couples TRBV19 to TRBJ2-7; D possibly corresponds to TRBD1 (6 bases). Trimming shortened V by 1 base and J by 2 bases, and 9 bases separated the two germline ends. Germline values: CDR1 LNHDA, CDR2 SQIVND (reference sequence). This CDR3 is built from 14 residues. CDR3 amino acids: CASSIVGATYEQYF. For the CDR3, the DNA is TGTGCCAGTAGTATAGTGGGGGCTACCTACGAGCAGTACTTC.

The genes are TRBV7-2 and TRBJ2-7, with a tentative D call TRBD1 (6 bases). This CDR3 spans 16 amino acids. Trimming stripped 5 bases from V and 3 bases from J, with 20 bases between. CDR1 and CDR2 from the germline V gene are SGHTA and FQGNSA. CDR3 residues: CASSPRGTLGNYEQYF. The CDR3 region has the DNA TGTGCCAGCAGCCCAAGGGGGACGTTGGGGAACTACGAGCAGTACTTC.

This chain joins TRBV9 and TRBJ1-6; D call uncertain. This CDR3 comprises 14 residues. Between the trimmed V and J ends, which lost 4 bases and 2 bases, there was a span of 7 bases. The germline V gene encodes CDR1 SGDLS and CDR2 YYNGEE. Here the CDR3 reads CASSTVPYNSPLHF. The DNA for the CDR3 is TGTGCCAGCAGCACGGTCCCCTATAATTCACCCCTCCACTTT.

This clone was detected a few times. The chain has TRBV4-2 and TRBJ1-5, with D tentatively TRBD1 (5 bases). Germline V gene lookup returns CDR1 LGHNA and CDR2 YNFKEQ. The CDR3 totals 16 residues. Trimming removed 0 bases at V and 5 bases at J, with 14 bases between. This CDR3 reads CASSQDFSRDYQPQHF. Written as DNA, the CDR3 is TGTGCCAGCAGCCAAGATTTTTCCAGGGATTATCAGCCCCAGCATTTT.

This chain connects TRBV13 to TRBJ2-1; D is undetermined. CDR3 length: 13 amino acids. Germline CDR1 reads PRHDT; CDR2 reads FYEKMQ (reference sequence). The V and J ends lost 3 bases and 7 bases respectively, with 10 bases between them. CDR3 loop: CASSFGAQNEQFF. The CDR3 DNA reads as TGTGCCAGCAGCTTCGGAGCCCAGAATGAGCAGTTCTTC.

V gene TRBV3-1 (or the pseudogene TRBV3-2) combines with J gene TRBJ2-1, with D maybe TRBD1 (6 bases). In germline, CDR1 is LGHDT, CDR2 YNNKEL (reference sequence). CDR3 length equals 15 residues. V lost 0 bases and J 5 bases, leaving 11 bases between the germline ends. The CDR3 sequence: CASSQDVGAHNEQFF. In DNA, the CDR3 is TGTGCCAGCAGCCAAGATGTGGGGGCGCACAATGAGCAGTTCTTC.

The rearrangement joins TRBV6-5 to TRBJ1-5; 11 bases fit TRBD1. V lost 8 bases to trimming and J lost 11 bases; unmatched junction nucleotides: 11. The germline V gene encodes CDR1 MNHEY and CDR2 SVGAGI. CDR3 length equals 14 residues. This CDR3 is CASAGTGGDGAQHF. The CDR3 DNA reads as TGTGCCAGCGCCGGGACAGGGGGTGACGGGGCCCAGCATTTT.

CDR3 protein: CASRDSGARGYNEQFF. In nucleotides, the CDR3 is TGTGCCAGCCGGGACAGCGGAGCGCGGGGCTACAATGAGCAGTTCTTC. The V gene is TRBV28, the J gene TRBJ2-1, with D perhaps matching TRBD1 (7 bases). The germline CDR1 and CDR2 sequences are MDHEN and SYDVKM. This CDR3 region has 16 residues. V lost 8 bases and J 3 bases, leaving 20 bases between the germline ends.

In DNA, the CDR3 is TGCGCCAGCAGCCCCCCCTCCGGGACAGTGAAATCTTATGGCTACACCTTC. Its protein product is CASSPPSGTVKSYGYTF. V and J are TRBV4-1 and TRBJ1-2; 7 bases line up with TRBD1. The CDR3 loop spans 17 amino acids. Trimming cost V 4 bases and J 5 bases; bases outside gene matches: 16. CDR1 MGHRA and CDR2 YSYEKL come from the germline V gene.